These 21 T cell receptor beta chains originate from one sample sequenced in a study of blood T cell repertoires in COVID-19. Using immunoSEQ multiplex PCR, the repertoire was profiled, and TCRdb retains in-frame clones only, with some absent. The sample yields some 120,000 clones, about 85% seen once. The source material was peripheral blood. These receptors all stem from a woman older than 75 with acute or convalescent COVID-19.

This chain joins TRBV11-2 and TRBJ2-3; D is undetermined. There are 14 residues in the CDR3. Deletions cut 1 base from V and 5 bases from J, with 10 bases between. Looked up from germline, CDR1 is SGHAT and CDR2 is FQNNGV. The CDR3 coding sequence is TGTGCCAGCAGCTTAGCACCAGCGCTAGATACGCAGTATTTT. This encodes CASSLAPALDTQYF.

The V call is TRBV5-1, the J call TRBJ2-3; 9 bases align to TRBD2. This CDR3 spans 15 amino acids. Per the germline V gene, CDR1 is SGHRS and CDR2 is YFSETQ. J gave up 2 bases and V 4 bases, and 5 bases lay outside the gene matches. Written as DNA, the CDR3 is TGCGCCAGCAGCGGTGTAGCGGGGGCCACAGATACGCAGTATTTT. Translating gives CASSGVAGATDTQYF.

This rearrangement joins TRBV5-1 to TRBJ1-2; 7 bases line up with TRBD1. From germline, CDR1 is SGHRS and CDR2 YFSETQ. Trimming at V came to 4 bases and at J to 3 bases, leaving 12 bases not matched to a gene. CDR3 length: 16 residues. The CDR3 region is CASSGRTGGGDYGYTF. DNA for the CDR3: TGCGCCAGCAGCGGAAGGACAGGAGGAGGGGACTATGGCTACACCTTC.

In DNA, the CDR3 is TGTGCCAGCAGTTACACCAGGGGCTATGGCTACACCTTC. It codes for CASSYTRGYGYTF. The V and J genes are TRBV6-6 and TRBJ1-2; maybe TRBD1 (6 bases). V was cut by 2 bases and J by 4 bases, with 8 bases left in between. This CDR3 contains 13 residues. The germline V gene encodes CDR1 MNHNY and CDR2 SVGAGI (reference sequence).

V usage is TRBV6-5 and J usage is TRBJ2-3; 8 bases map to TRBD2. The CDR3 loop spans 14 amino acids. With V trimmed by 5 bases and J by 7 bases, 8 bases remained unmatched. Germline V gene data show CDR1 as MNHEY and CDR2 as SVGAGI. The CDR3, as DNA: TGTGCCAGCAGTACCAGTAGCGGGGTAAATACGCAGTATTTT. This gives the protein CASSTSSGVNTQYF.

The rearrangement links TRBV2 to TRBJ2-6; possibly TRBD1 for D (5 bases). This CDR3 has 14 residues. CDR1 is SNHLY, CDR2 FYNNEI, per germline. Deletions cut 9 bases from V and 0 bases from J, with 9 bases between. The CDR3 loop is CASADSSGANVLTF. CDR3 sequence (DNA): TGTGCCAGTGCCGACAGCTCTGGGGCCAACGTCCTGACTTTC.

The DNA of the CDR3 is TGTGCCAGCAGCCGAGTCTCTGGAAACACCATATATTTT. Amino acids: CASSRVSGNTIYF. This chain uses TRBV28 with TRBJ1-3; D not certain. The CDR3 length is 13 residues. Trimming shortened V by 6 bases and J by 0 bases, and 6 bases separated the two germline ends. The germline V gene encodes CDR1 MDHEN and CDR2 SYDVKM.

This chain links TRBV7-6 with TRBJ2-1; 13 bases are a match to TRBD2. The CDR3 spans 15 residues. After removal of 5 bases from V and 7 bases from J, the junction contained 5 bases not matched to a gene. Germline V gene sequence: CDR1 SGHVS, CDR2 FNYEAQ. Here the CDR3 DNA reads TGTGCCAGCAGCAAACTAGCGGGGGGGCGTAATGAGCAGTTCTTC. It specifies CASSKLAGGRNEQFF.

This clone was detected only once. V and J are TRBV27 and TRBJ1-5; 7 bases line up with TRBD1. The J segment lost 5 bases and the V segment lost 5 bases, leaving 9 bases of the junction unmatched. The V gene's germline CDR1 is MNHEY and CDR2 SMNVEV (reference sequence). The length of the CDR3 is 15 residues. The CDR3 DNA sequence: TGTGCCAGCAGTCCAAGCGAGACAGGGCATCAGCCCCAGCATTTT. This sequence encodes CASSPSETGHQPQHF.

V gene TRBV27 combines with J gene TRBJ1-1; D ambiguous. Trimming cost V 6 bases and J 0 bases, with 8 bases left between them. CDR1 and CDR2 from the germline V gene are MNHEY and SMNVEV (reference sequence). The CDR3 spans 13 residues. For the CDR3, the DNA is TGTGCCAGCAGAACAAATATGAACACTGAAGCTTTCTTT. It encodes CASRTNMNTEAFF.

J is TRBJ2-3 and V is TRBV7-9, with D tentatively TRBD1 (5 bases). Germline loops: CDR1 SEHNR, CDR2 FQNEAQ (reference sequence). This CDR3 is 12 amino acids long. The V gene lost 2 bases and the J gene lost 7 bases, with 7 bases spanning the gap. In DNA, the CDR3 is TGTGCCAGCAGCTTACCAGGGTATACGCAGTATTTT. This codes for CASSLPGYTQYF.

The chain uses TRBV7-6 and TRBJ1-4; tentative D call: TRBD1 (5 bases). The V and J ends lost 1 base and 7 bases respectively, with 13 bases between them. The germline V gene has CDR1 SGHVS and CDR2 FNYEAQ. The CDR3 loop spans 15 amino acids. Written as DNA, the CDR3 is TGTGCCAGCAGCTTAGAGCGCGGGGCGGGTGAAAAACTGTTTTTT. This translates into CASSLERGAGEKLFF.

The chain carries TRBV4-2 and TRBJ2-1; TRBD2 matches at 7 bases. V dropped 0 bases and J dropped 7; count of bases not matched to a gene: 6. The CDR3 is made up of 15 amino acids. Looked up from germline, CDR1 is LGHNA and CDR2 is YNFKEQ. CDR3: CASSQDRGGWNEQFF. The CDR3 DNA reads as TGTGCCAGCAGCCAAGATCGGGGAGGGTGGAATGAGCAGTTCTTC.

This sequence joins TRBV2 and TRBJ1-5, with unresolved D. CDR3 length equals 14 residues. Germline V gene data show CDR1 as SNHLY and CDR2 as FYNNEI. V lost 11 bases and J 2 bases, leaving 16 bases between the germline ends. This chain's CDR3 is CAGGDQLGNQPQHF. In nucleotides, the CDR3 is TGTGCCGGCGGAGACCAGCTGGGCAATCAGCCCCAGCATTTT. Using reference TRBV2 and TRBJ1-5 for the parts outside the CDR3, the full variable domain is EPEVTQTPSHQVTQMGQEVILRCVPISNHLYFYWYRQILGQKVEFLVSFYNNEISEKSEIFDDQFSVERPDGSNFTLKIRSTKLEDSAMYFCAGGDQLGNQPQHFGDGTRLSIL.

The chain recombines TRBV29-1 with TRBJ2-3; no clear D gene. Trimming pared 7 bases from V and 4 bases from J, leaving 15 bases between. The CDR3 has 13 amino acids. The V gene's germline CDR1 is SQVTM and CDR2 ANQGSEA. CDR3 DNA: TGCAGCGCCACCATCCACTACGCAGATACGCAGTATTTT. It encodes CSATIHYADTQYF.

The chain employs TRBV4-2 and TRBJ1-1; D is perhaps TRBD1 (5 bases). V gave up 0 bases and J gave up 3 bases, with 8 bases separating them. The CDR3 totals 14 residues. CDR1 is LGHNA, CDR2 YNFKEQ, per germline. This CDR3 reads CASSQDWGYTEAFF. In nucleotides, the CDR3 is TGTGCCAGCAGCCAAGATTGGGGCTACACTGAAGCTTTCTTT.

The rearrangement links TRBV5-1 to TRBJ1-1; no firm D call. Per germline, CDR1 SGHRS and CDR2 YFSETQ. CDR3 length: 14 amino acids. V lost 5 bases and J lost 4, with 15 bases in between. CDR3 protein: CASSVTPGGTEAFF. The CDR3 nucleotides read TGCGCCAGCAGTGTGACTCCAGGAGGCACTGAAGCTTTCTTT.

V and J are TRBV18 and TRBJ2-7; 8 nucleotides match TRBD1. Germline lookup yields CDR1 KGHSH and CDR2 LQKENI. The CDR3 totals 13 residues. V gave up 4 bases and J gave up 2 bases; unmatched junction bases: 1. The CDR3 DNA reads as TGTGCCAGCTCACGACAGGGGCCCTACGAGCAGTACTTC. This sequence encodes CASSRQGPYEQYF.

The chain recombines TRBV5-1 with TRBJ1-1; 7 bases are shared with TRBD1. This CDR3 spans 15 amino acids. The germline CDR1 and CDR2 sequences are SGHRS and YFSETQ. With 1 base clipped from V and 4 bases from J, the junction kept 7 bases outside the gene matches. The CDR3: CASSLFTGVGTEAFF. CDR3 bases: TGCGCCAGCAGCTTGTTTACAGGGGTTGGCACTGAAGCTTTCTTT. The complete variable domain, with remaining parts taken from reference TRBV5-1 and TRBJ1-1, reads KAGVTQTPRYLIKTRGQQVTLSCSPISGHRSVSWYQQTPGQGLQFLFEYFSETQRNKGNFPGRFSGRQFSNSRSEMNVSTLELGDSALYLCASSLFTGVGTEAFFGQGTRLTVV.

The chain links TRBV3-1 (or the pseudogene TRBV3-2) to TRBJ1-2; D unclear. This CDR3 contains 14 residues. Trimming removed 3 bases at V and 0 bases at J, with 8 bases between. CDR1 and CDR2 from the germline V gene are LGHDT and YNNKEL (reference sequence). The CDR3 coding sequence is TGTGCCAGCAGCCAGCAATCAGCTAACTATGGCTACACCTTC. Translation: CASSQQSANYGYTF.

The chain employs TRBV27 and TRBJ1-1; tentative D call: TRBD1 (6 bases). V lost 3 bases, J lost 11 bases, and 16 bases lay in between. Germline V CDR1 and CDR2: MNHEY, SMNVEV (reference sequence). This CDR3 contains 13 residues. The CDR3 region has the DNA TGTGCCAGCAGTTTCGCCTCAGGGGCAACGGCTTTCTTT. This encodes CASSFASGATAFF.